This entry features one TCR beta chain sequence. CDR1 SNHLY and CDR2 FYNNEI come from the germline V gene. Trimming pared 5 bases from V and 4 bases from J, leaving 13 bases between. The CDR3 spans 14 residues. The record originates from a study of stem cell transplantation in POMP-related autoinflammatory disease. In the study overall: Neutrophil and platelet engraftment from the graft donor was 100% through one year after transplant.

Profiling relied on immunoSEQ multiplex PCR, and the TCRdb table lists in-frame clones only, not all of them. The profile covers over 60,000 clones, with roughly 90% appearing a single time and roughly 0.7% taken by the ten largest. This clonotype was obtained from a human patient with POMP-related autoinflammation and immune dysregulation (PRAID). Some T cells may have originated in the graft donor. The chain has TRBV2 and TRBJ2-3; D ambiguous. Here the sequenced sample was CD4+ T cells from PBMCs, taken after stem cell transplantation. In DNA form, the CDR3 reads TGTGCCAGCAGTCCCCCTCATAGGGCAGATACGCAGTATTTT. It encodes CASSPPHRADTQYF.